Included here is one T cell receptor beta chain sequence, with context. What it recognizes is unknown. This sample was included in a study of cytomegalovirus exposure and HLA in healthy donors. Study-wide findings and caveats: Across donors, presence/absence analyses took sequencing depth to be roughly uniform. Through in vitro validation, three CMV-associated chains were shown to be specific for CMV antigens. The majority of TCR sequences were rare, yet some public TCRs appeared in many donors. An analysis was carried out at a later point. It showed that HLA-associated TCR beta chains were more clonally expanded than equally common non-associated chains.

CDR3 length: 15 residues. The germline V and J ends were trimmed by 6 bases and 3 bases, with 15 bases remaining between them. Germline V CDR1 and CDR2: MNHNS, SASEGT. The PCR contained 60 Vbeta and 13 Jbeta primers. Produced via immunoSEQ multiplex PCR; TCRdb's table is partial and in-frame only. The data hold some 120,000 clones, with over 65% observed a single time. V and J are TRBV6-1 and TRBJ1-3; D is unclear. Sequenced input: PBMCs. The TCR comes from a man between 18 and 35 years old in good health and CMV-seronegative. The CDR3 here is CASRTDPSYGNTIYF. The DNA for the CDR3 is TGTGCCAGCAGAACTGATCCCTCCTATGGAAACACCATATATTTT.